Below, 23 T cell receptor beta chains from the same sample are listed, as sequenced in a study of beta chain features in type 1 diabetes. The study, taken as a whole, reports: Type 1 diabetes patients showed a moderate but significant shortening of TCRB CDR3s in all four CD4+ subsets.

Their target antigens are unknown. What was sequenced were expressed TCRB transcripts, since all of the isolated RNA had been reverse transcribed. Produced via immunoSEQ multiplex PCR; TCRdb's table is partial and in-frame only. The sample yields 160,000 or so clones, roughly 60% seen once. Sequencing input: naive CD4+ T cells from blood. Receptors were obtained from a man in his thirties or forties with type 1 diabetes.

DNA for the CDR3: TGCAGCGTTGGAGGGTCGCCCGAAGCTTTCTTT. Protein sequence: CSVGGSPEAFF. V gene TRBV29-1 combines with J gene TRBJ1-1; D uncertain. V gave up 4 bases and J gave up 8 bases, with 11 bases separating them. The length of the CDR3 is 11 residues. The germline gives CDR1 SQVTM, CDR2 ANQGSEA.

This clone appeared a few times. The chain links TRBV7-2 to TRBJ1-4; the D is unclear. The CDR3 is made up of 16 amino acids. Per the germline V gene, CDR1 is SGHTA and CDR2 is FQGNSA. V lost 4 bases, J lost 3 bases, and 15 bases lay in between. The CDR3 sequence: CASSSAPEPPNEKLFF. In DNA form, the CDR3 reads TGTGCCAGCAGCTCTGCCCCAGAGCCTCCTAATGAAAAACTGTTTTTT.

The CDR3 region has the DNA TGTGCCAGCAGGCAGACAGGGTTCACCTACGAGCAGTACTTC. This gives the protein CASRQTGFTYEQYF. The chain carries TRBV28 and TRBJ2-7; TRBD1 agrees at 7 bases. V shed 6 bases, J shed 2 bases, and the junction held 7 bases outside the gene matches. This CDR3 comprises 14 residues. Germline V gene sequence: CDR1 MDHEN, CDR2 SYDVKM.

This clone was seen a handful of times. The V gene is TRBV11-2, the J gene TRBJ1-3, with D uncertain. The CDR3 contains 11 residues. The germline V gene has CDR1 SGHAT and CDR2 FQNNGV. V was pared by 6 bases and J by 4 bases, with 4 bases between. CDR3 in DNA: TGTGCCAGCAGGAGAGGAAACACCATATATTTT. This translates into CASRRGNTIYF.

J is TRBJ2-4 and V is TRBV29-1; no reliable D call. The CDR3 spans 12 residues. From germline, CDR1 is SQVTM and CDR2 ANQGSEA. V lost 1 base, J lost 5 bases, and 6 bases lay in between. CDR3 DNA sequence: TGCAGCGTTGAAGGAAACGAAAACATTCAGTACTTC. It translates to CSVEGNENIQYF.

The CDR3 sequence is CSAQGVEAFF. In DNA, the CDR3 is TGCAGTGCTCAGGGGGTTGAAGCTTTCTTT. The chain recombines TRBV20-1 with TRBJ1-1, with TRBD1 identical over 7 bases. J gave up 7 bases and V 5 bases, and 1 base lay outside the gene matches. Germline CDR1 DFQATT, CDR2 SNEGSKA (reference sequence). This CDR3 region has 10 residues.

This chain uses TRBV4-3 with TRBJ2-3; the D gene is possibly TRBD2 (5 bases). The CDR3 extends over 15 amino acids. From germline, CDR1 is LGHNA and CDR2 YSLEER. Trimming stripped 3 bases from V and 5 bases from J, with 15 bases between. The CDR3 sequence is CASSQEARVQDTQYF. The CDR3 DNA is TGCGCCAGCAGCCAGGAGGCTAGAGTTCAAGATACGCAGTATTTT.

The chain couples TRBV25-1 to TRBJ2-7; a possible D gene is TRBD1 (6 bases). Trimming took off 4 bases at V and 3 bases at J, with 13 bases between the two ends. The V gene's germline CDR1 is MGHDK and CDR2 SYGVNS. This CDR3 has 14 amino acids. The CDR3 here is CASSVQGRGYEQYF. The CDR3 region has the DNA TGTGCCAGCAGTGTGCAGGGCAGGGGCTACGAGCAGTACTTC.

The V gene is TRBV5-1, the J gene TRBJ2-7, with 9 bases lining up with TRBD2. Germline CDR1 reads SGHRS; CDR2 reads YFSETQ. V lost 4 bases and J lost 2; bases outside the gene matches: 16. The CDR3 covers 18 residues. This chain's CDR3 is CASSPDRSPSGDTYEQYF. The CDR3 coding sequence is TGCGCCAGCAGCCCCGACAGGAGCCCTAGCGGGGATACCTACGAGCAGTACTTC.

This chain connects TRBV6-6 to TRBJ2-7; tentative D call: TRBD2 (6 bases). The CDR3 covers 13 residues. Deletions cut 5 bases from V and 7 bases from J, with 15 bases between. CDR1 is MNHNY, CDR2 SVGAGI, per germline (reference sequence). Here the CDR3 DNA reads TGTGCCAGCAGTCCGGGGAGGAGGTCGGAGCAGTACTTC. This gives the protein CASSPGRRSEQYF.

This clone was counted only a few times. The chain combines TRBV5-1 with TRBJ2-7; TRBD1 might be the D (6 bases). Deletions cut 3 bases from V and 4 bases from J, with 11 bases between. Germline V lookup: CDR1 SGHRS, CDR2 YFSETQ. The CDR3 runs to 13 residues. CDR3 DNA sequence: TGCGCCAGCAGCTCCGGACAGCCGTACGAGCAGTACTTC. Protein: CASSSGQPYEQYF.

This clone was picked up a small number of times. The rearrangement uses TRBV7-2 and TRBJ2-3; D uncertain. This CDR3 contains 15 residues. The germline gives CDR1 SGHTA, CDR2 FQGNSA. Between the trimmed V and J ends, which lost 1 base and 8 bases, there was a span of 16 bases. Written as DNA, the CDR3 is TGTGCCAGCAGCTTAGTTATATTCATCCCCGTTACGCAGTATTTT. It codes for CASSLVIFIPVTQYF.

This clone was counted only a few times. The chain links TRBV7-9 to TRBJ2-3; weak D call: TRBD1 (6 bases). The CDR3 has 15 amino acids. V lost 3 bases and J lost 2, with 12 bases in between. Looked up from germline, CDR1 is SEHNR and CDR2 is FQNEAQ (reference sequence). CDR3 DNA sequence: TGTGCCAGCAGCTTGGGGGACACTCCCACAGATACGCAGTATTTT. This gives the protein CASSLGDTPTDTQYF.

The chain employs TRBV9 and TRBJ2-2; no reliable D call. V gave up 3 bases and J gave up 10 bases, with 10 bases separating them. Germline assignment: CDR1 SGDLS and CDR2 YYNGEE. This CDR3 is built from 12 residues. In DNA form, the CDR3 reads TGTGCCAGCAGCGCCTCCTATGAGGAGCTGTTTTTT. Amino acids: CASSASYEELFF.

There are a few counts of this clone. V usage is TRBV7-9 and J usage is TRBJ2-3, with 7 bases fitting TRBD2. This CDR3 has 14 amino acids. CDR1 is SEHNR and CDR2 is FQNEAQ in the germline V gene (reference sequence). J was trimmed by 5 bases and V by 5 bases; bases with no gene match: 7. In DNA form, the CDR3 reads TGTGCCAGCAGCGGGAGGGACGGAAGAGATACGCAGTATTTT. Translated: CASSGRDGRDTQYF.

This clone was found once. Different DNA sequences within this sample yield the same CDR3. The rearrangement links TRBV5-1 to TRBJ2-3; a possible D gene is TRBD2 (5 bases). The CDR3 totals 14 residues. Per germline, CDR1 SGHRS and CDR2 YFSETQ. Trimming cost V 0 bases and J 0 bases, with 5 bases left between them. The CDR3 nucleotides read TGCGCCAGCAGCTTGGGCGGGAGCACAGATACGCAGTATTTT. This sequence encodes CASSLGGSTDTQYF.

The chain has TRBV5-4 and TRBJ2-5; D not certain. The V end lost 2 bases, the J end lost 0 bases, and 8 bases lay between the germline ends. This CDR3 contains 14 residues. Germline-derived CDR1 and CDR2 are SGHNT and YYREEE (reference sequence). In DNA form, the CDR3 reads TGTGCCAGCAGCTTCGGGTCGTACCAAGAGACCCAGTACTTC. It encodes CASSFGSYQETQYF.

The rearrangement uses TRBV21-1 and TRBJ2-5; no check of the table's D call, TRBD1, against the DNA was made. TRBV21-1 is given as a pseudogene. There are 14 residues in the CDR3. The CDR3 DNA sequence: TGTGCCAGCGGTCGACAGGGAGATCAAGAGACCCAGTACTTC. It is translated as CASGRQGDQETQYF.

The chain carries TRBV7-2 and TRBJ2-7; D gene ambiguous. The CDR3 sequence is 15 residues long. Germline loops: CDR1 SGHTA, CDR2 FQGNSA. The V and J ends lost 1 base and 3 bases respectively, with 13 bases between them. In DNA, the CDR3 is TGTGCCAGCAGCTTAGTAACGGACGGGTACTACGAGCAGTACTTC. Its protein product is CASSLVTDGYYEQYF.

This chain connects TRBV29-1 to TRBJ1-4, with no clear D. Trimming took off 7 bases at V and 12 bases at J, with 21 bases between the two ends. From germline, CDR1 is SQVTM and CDR2 ANQGSEA. The CDR3 totals 13 residues. The CDR3 region is CSAAQDGGGELFF. CDR3 sequence (DNA): TGCAGCGCGGCCCAGGACGGAGGCGGGGAACTGTTTTTT.

The chain links TRBV7-8 to TRBJ2-5; the D call may be TRBD1 or TRBD2 (6 bases each). Germline V gene data show CDR1 as SGHVS and CDR2 as FQNEAQ. V shed 5 bases and J shed 1 base, with 14 bases lying between them. This CDR3 comprises 15 residues. For the CDR3, the DNA is TGTGCCAGCAGCCCCGGTTGGGGGGCCCAAGAGACCCAGTACTTC. It codes for CASSPGWGAQETQYF.

Concerning this clone itself: The same CDR3 arises from other DNA sequences in this sample as well. The chain is built from TRBV5-1 and TRBJ2-3; perhaps TRBD2 as D (6 bases). The V and J ends lost 0 bases and 3 bases respectively, with 11 bases between them. Germline V gives CDR1 SGHRS, CDR2 YFSETQ. This CDR3 contains 15 residues. The CDR3 DNA is TGCGCCAGCAGCTTGGCACTAGCTGGGACAGATACGCAGTATTTT. Its protein is CASSLALAGTDTQYF.

The J gene is TRBJ1-6, the V gene TRBV30; D not resolved. Germline V lookup: CDR1 GTSNPN, CDR2 SVGIG (reference sequence). The CDR3 totals 11 residues. V lost 8 bases to trimming and J lost 6 bases, with 8 bases between them. Written as DNA, the CDR3 is TGTGCCGGCAACAGTAATTCACCCCTCCACTTT. Encoded protein: CAGNSNSPLHF.